These 5 T cell receptor beta chains were sequenced from one sample in a study of vaccination effects on CD4 cells after COVID-19. Antigen-specific CD4+ T cells expanded by the ViraFEST assay with viral peptide pools were then sequenced. Isolating CD4+ T cells followed roughly ten days of culture. PCR showed that the person got SARS-CoV-2 infection at some point between March and December 2020. Sequencing used immunoSEQ multiplex PCR; TCRdb keeps in-frame clones, though not all of them. The sample includes around 25,000 clones, roughly two thirds of them seen just once. These TCRs are of unknown antigen specificity. Sequences were derived from CD4+ T cells from PBMCs cultured with SARS-CoV-2 spike peptides, sampled before COVID-19 vaccination. The receptors originated from a human donor who had a prior SARS-CoV-2 infection.

This clone occurred once. This rearrangement joins TRBV6-6 to TRBJ2-3; D is possibly TRBD1 (6 bases). V was clipped by 4 bases and J by 0 bases, with 11 bases between them. The CDR3 runs to 15 residues. Germline CDR1 reads MNHNY; CDR2 reads SVGAGI (reference sequence). For the CDR3, the DNA is TGTGCCAGCAGTTGGTACAGGGCCAGCACAGATACGCAGTATTTT. Translation gives CASSWYRASTDTQYF.

The chain links TRBV27 to TRBJ1-4; maybe TRBD1 (5 bases). Germline V gene sequence: CDR1 MNHEY, CDR2 SMNVEV (reference sequence). Trimming stripped 5 bases from V and 0 bases from J, with 25 bases between. The CDR3 has 20 amino acids. As DNA, the CDR3 is TGTGCCAGCAGTCCCTACTTACCACGACGGGGCTATGCAACTAATGAAAAACTGTTTTTT. Translating gives CASSPYLPRRGYATNEKLFF. Based on the CDR3 plus reference TRBV27 and TRBJ1-4, the full variable domain is EAQVTQNPRYLITVTGKKLTVTCSQNMNHEYMSWYRQDPGLGLRQIYYSMNVEVTDKGDVPEGYKVSRKEKRNFPLILESPSPNQTSLYFCASSPYLPRRGYATNEKLFFGSGTQLSVL.

The chain employs TRBV3-1 (or the pseudogene TRBV3-2) and TRBJ2-2; 10 bases match TRBD1. This CDR3 contains 15 residues. The germline gives CDR1 LGHDT, CDR2 YNNKEL (reference sequence). The V and J ends lost 11 bases and 5 bases, in that order; junction bases with no gene match: 11. Here the CDR3 reads CASNRGGQGTGELFF. CDR3 DNA: TGTGCCTCTAACAGAGGGGGACAGGGGACCGGGGAGCTGTTTTTT.

The V gene is TRBV7-2, the J gene TRBJ2-1, with D possibly matching TRBD2 (5 bases). Germline V lookup: CDR1 SGHTA, CDR2 FQGNSA. The V end lost 0 bases, the J end lost 10 bases, and 10 bases lay between the germline ends. The CDR3 contains 13 residues. In nucleotides, the CDR3 is TGTGCCAGCAGCTTAGCGAACGGGGTCGAGCAGTTCTTC. Encoded protein: CASSLANGVEQFF.

V gene TRBV10-3 combines with J gene TRBJ2-3; maybe TRBD2 (6 bases). The CDR3 length is 13 residues. Looked up from germline, CDR1 is ENHRY and CDR2 is SYGVKD. V was clipped by 4 bases and J by 2 bases, with 7 bases between them. CDR3 amino acids: CAISAGDTDTQYF. The CDR3 DNA sequence: TGTGCCATCAGTGCGGGAGACACAGATACGCAGTATTTT.